The 32 T cell receptor beta chains in this list originate from one sample, sequenced in a study of lymphopenia after photon versus proton radiotherapy. The assay was immunoSEQ multiplex PCR, and TCRdb's table has in-frame clones only and misses some. In the table there are tens of thousands of clones, about 90% of which are singletons. The sequenced sample was peripheral blood, obtained from a patient treated with proton-based radiotherapy. The receptor set was obtained from a man aged 80 or over with esophageal cancer.

About this clone: Other DNA sequences from this sample encode an identical CDR3 as well. This chain joins TRBV20-1 and TRBJ2-3; D gene unclear. The CDR3 totals 10 residues. V was pared by 5 bases and J by 1 base, with 1 base between. Germline V gives CDR1 DFQATT, CDR2 SNEGSKA (reference sequence). DNA for the CDR3: TGCAGTGCTGGCACAGATACGCAGTATTTT. The encoded protein is CSAGTDTQYF.

The chain carries TRBV2 and TRBJ2-7, with D perhaps given as TRBD1 or TRBD2 (5 bases each). This CDR3 is 13 amino acids long. Per the germline V gene, CDR1 is SNHLY and CDR2 is FYNNEI. Trimming left V 10 bases short and J 0 bases short, with 13 bases between. The CDR3: CAIVSGTSYEQYF. Written as DNA, the CDR3 is TGTGCCATCGTTTCTGGGACCTCCTACGAGCAGTACTTC.

The V and J genes are TRBV18 and TRBJ1-1, with 9 nucleotides matching TRBD1. V was clipped by 6 bases and J by 3 bases; unmatched bases: 5. This CDR3 has 14 residues. CDR1 KGHSH and CDR2 LQKENI come from the germline V gene. The CDR3 sequence is CASSRTGDDTEAFF. In DNA form, the CDR3 reads TGTGCCAGCTCCCGGACAGGGGACGACACTGAAGCTTTCTTT.

The V and J genes are TRBV2 and TRBJ2-3; D might be TRBD1 or TRBD2, each matching 5 bases. CDR3 length: 14 residues. The ends were cut back, 5 bases at V and 2 bases at J, with 11 bases in the middle. Germline values: CDR1 SNHLY, CDR2 FYNNEI. The CDR3, as DNA: TGTGCCAGCAGTAGGGACGGGTACACAGATACGCAGTATTTT. Its translation: CASSRDGYTDTQYF.

This rearrangement joins TRBV7-2 to TRBJ2-7, with TRBD1 matching over 8 bases. Germline V gene sequence: CDR1 SGHTA, CDR2 FQGNSA. V was pared by 5 bases and J by 2 bases, with 8 bases of the junction left unmatched. The CDR3 length is 15 residues. This CDR3 is CASSTTRTGTYEQYF. The CDR3 region has the DNA TGTGCCAGCAGCACAACAAGGACAGGGACCTACGAGCAGTACTTC.

The CDR3 loop is CASRADLMGNTIYF. The CDR3 region has the DNA TGTGCCAGCAGGGCGGACCTCATGGGAAACACCATATATTTT. This rearrangement joins TRBV7-9 to TRBJ1-3, with D unclear. CDR1 SEHNR and CDR2 FQNEAQ come from the germline V gene (reference sequence). The length of the CDR3 is 14 residues. V shed 6 bases and J shed 4 bases, with 13 bases lying between them.

This clone appeared a single time. The rearrangement links TRBV4-3 to TRBJ2-3; TRBD1 might be the D (6 bases). Between the trimmed V and J ends, which lost 0 bases and 4 bases, there was a span of 14 bases. The CDR3 runs to 16 residues. Germline loops: CDR1 LGHNA, CDR2 YSLEER. The CDR3: CASSQDPAGDADTQYF. CDR3 DNA sequence: TGCGCCAGCAGCCAAGATCCGGCAGGGGATGCAGATACGCAGTATTTT.

V is TRBV5-1 and J is TRBJ2-3; unclear D gene. Per the germline V gene, CDR1 is SGHRS and CDR2 is YFSETQ. The CDR3 is 13 residues long. V gave up 5 bases and J gave up 6 bases, with 13 bases separating them. CDR3 nucleotides: TGCGCCAGCAGGTTAAACTCAGCGGATACGCAGTATTTT. Protein product: CASRLNSADTQYF.

The chain recombines TRBV9 with TRBJ2-3, with D perhaps matching TRBD1 or TRBD2 (5 bases each). Between the trimmed V and J ends, which lost 0 bases and 7 bases, there was a span of 15 bases. CDR1 is SGDLS and CDR2 is YYNGEE in the germline V gene. The CDR3 spans 15 residues. CDR3 amino acids: CASSVEGASPYTQYF. CDR3 coding DNA: TGTGCCAGCAGCGTAGAAGGGGCTAGCCCATATACGCAGTATTTT.

This rearrangement joins TRBV7-2 to TRBJ2-5, with TRBD2 as a possible D gene (5 bases). Looked up from germline, CDR1 is SGHTA and CDR2 is FQGNSA. The CDR3 spans 15 residues. The ends were cut back, 5 bases at V and 4 bases at J, with 17 bases in the middle. The CDR3 here is CASSPGTTRGETQYF. The CDR3 nucleotides are TGTGCCAGCAGCCCCGGCACTACTAGAGGAGAGACCCAGTACTTC.

This clone was detected only once. This rearrangement joins TRBV10-2 to TRBJ1-1, with D maybe TRBD1 (6 bases). Germline loops: CDR1 WSHSY, CDR2 SAAADI. The CDR3 covers 13 residues. The V and J ends lost 4 bases and 5 bases respectively, with 11 bases between them. The CDR3 region has the DNA TGCGCCAGCAGTGTGAGGGGGAGGACTGAAGCTTTCTTT. Encoded protein: CASSVRGRTEAFF.

This chain uses TRBV9 with TRBJ2-1, with D unclear. The germline V and J ends were trimmed by 1 base and 10 bases, with 9 bases remaining between them. Germline lookup yields CDR1 SGDLS and CDR2 YYNGEE. This CDR3 is 12 amino acids long. CDR3 in DNA: TGTGCCAGCAGCGTATTGGGAAAGGAGCAGTTCTTC. Translation: CASSVLGKEQFF.

The chain carries TRBV7-2 and TRBJ2-5, with D tentatively TRBD1 (5 bases). The CDR3 is 14 residues long. The V and J ends lost 5 bases and 1 base respectively, with 11 bases between them. Germline CDR1 and CDR2: SGHTA and FQGNSA. The chain's CDR3 is CASSPGRFQETQYF. CDR3 bases: TGTGCCAGCAGCCCAGGGCGGTTCCAAGAGACCCAGTACTTC.

The rearrangement joins TRBV19 to TRBJ1-1; D is undetermined. The CDR3 runs to 12 residues. CDR1 and CDR2 (germline): LNHDA, SQIVND (reference sequence). Trimming stripped 1 base from V and 1 base from J, with 1 base between. The CDR3 coding sequence is TGTGCCAGTAGTATAGGGAACACTGAAGCTTTCTTT. It specifies CASSIGNTEAFF.

Here the CDR3 reads CASSPGFGQSNAYGYTF. In DNA, the CDR3 is TGCGCCAGCAGCCCGGGATTCGGACAGTCGAACGCGTATGGCTACACCTTC. The rearrangement uses TRBV5-1 and TRBJ1-2; D is perhaps TRBD1 (6 bases). Germline V gene data show CDR1 as SGHRS and CDR2 as YFSETQ. This CDR3 spans 17 amino acids. Trimming removed 4 bases from V and 5 bases from J, with 24 bases in between.

This clone came up once. The genes are TRBV4-3 and TRBJ2-5; D remains ambiguous. This CDR3 is built from 15 residues. Per germline, CDR1 LGHNA and CDR2 YSLEER. V lost 2 bases and J lost 2, with 12 bases in between. The CDR3 sequence is CASSQQVSEQETQYF. The CDR3 region has the DNA TGCGCCAGCAGCCAACAGGTGTCAGAGCAAGAGACCCAGTACTTC.

The CDR3, as DNA: TGTGCCAGCACGAGAACAGCCAATAACTATGGCTACACCTTC. Amino acids: CASTRTANNYGYTF. The chain is built from TRBV6-5 and TRBJ1-2, with D unresolved. Germline assignment: CDR1 MNHEY and CDR2 SVGAGI. The CDR3 totals 14 residues. V lost 7 bases and J 1 base, leaving 13 bases between the germline ends.

This clone was observed once. The chain recombines TRBV6-4 with TRBJ1-1, with a weak D call TRBD1 (6 bases). The CDR3 is 15 residues long. Germline CDR1 is MRHNA and CDR2 is SNTAGT. The ends were cut back, 4 bases at V and 4 bases at J, with 16 bases in the middle. The CDR3 region is CASSVSGSRGTEAFF. DNA for the CDR3: TGTGCCAGCAGTGTGTCAGGGTCCAGGGGCACTGAAGCTTTCTTT.

The chain combines TRBV5-1 with TRBJ2-1, with 13 positions matching TRBD2. The V segment lost 0 bases and the J segment 3 bases; nucleotides outside the gene matches: 6. The V gene's germline CDR1 is SGHRS and CDR2 YFSETQ. CDR3 length: 18 amino acids. CDR3: CASSLEVTSGGNYNEQFF. Written as DNA, the CDR3 is TGCGCCAGCAGCTTGGAGGTGACTAGCGGGGGGAACTACAATGAGCAGTTCTTC.

This clone was found once. The chain joins TRBV4-3 to TRBJ2-7, with 10 bases fitting TRBD2. The CDR3 length is 16 residues. The germline CDR1 and CDR2 sequences are LGHNA and YSLEER. With 0 bases clipped from V and 7 bases from J, the junction kept 9 bases outside the gene matches. The CDR3 region has the DNA TGCGCCAGCAGCCAAGATCGAACTAGCGGGGACCGAGAGCAGTACTTC. It translates to CASSQDRTSGDREQYF.

The chain couples TRBV2 to TRBJ1-6; D is uncertain. Trimming removed 8 bases from V and 4 bases from J, with 15 bases in between. The CDR3 runs 15 residues. Looked up from germline, CDR1 is SNHLY and CDR2 is FYNNEI. The CDR3 nucleotides read TGTGCCAGCCGGACTGCGAGCTCGTATAATTCACCCCTCCACTTT. Residues: CASRTASSYNSPLHF.

The chain joins TRBV2 to TRBJ2-3, with TRBD1 identical over 7 bases. CDR3 size: 13 residues. V trimming: 5 bases; J trimming: 6 bases; junction bases outside the gene matches: 5. From germline, CDR1 is SNHLY and CDR2 FYNNEI. The CDR3: CASSIQGPDTQYF. As DNA, the CDR3 is TGTGCCAGCAGTATACAGGGGCCGGATACGCAGTATTTT.

The chain couples TRBV5-1 to TRBJ2-5; 12 nucleotides agree with TRBD2. Germline V CDR1 and CDR2: SGHRS, YFSETQ. J gave up 9 bases and V 1 base, and 10 bases lay outside the gene matches. The CDR3 consists of 16 residues. The CDR3 reads CASSLRELAGGRAQYF. The CDR3 nucleotides are TGCGCCAGCAGCTTGAGGGAGCTAGCGGGAGGGAGAGCCCAGTACTTC.

The rearrangement links TRBV18 to TRBJ2-2; perhaps TRBD1 as D (6 bases). In germline, CDR1 is KGHSH, CDR2 LQKENI. The V end lost 2 bases, the J end lost 0 bases, and 7 bases lay between the germline ends. CDR3 length: 15 amino acids. CDR3 bases: TGTGCCAGCTCACCAAACAGGGCGAACACCGGGGAGCTGTTTTTT. This sequence encodes CASSPNRANTGELFF.

This chain connects TRBV5-1 to TRBJ1-1; no firm D call. CDR3 length: 14 amino acids. The germline V gene has CDR1 SGHRS and CDR2 YFSETQ. The V and J ends lost 0 bases and 8 bases respectively, with 14 bases between them. This CDR3 reads CASSLEPFPGEAFF. The CDR3 coding sequence is TGCGCCAGCAGCTTGGAGCCCTTCCCCGGGGAAGCTTTCTTT.

The genes are TRBV7-6 and TRBJ2-2; possibly TRBD2 for D (7 bases). Germline CDR1 and CDR2: SGHVS and FNYEAQ. CDR3 length: 17 amino acids. V lost 7 bases to trimming and J lost 4 bases, with 22 bases between them. The CDR3: CASTNGGHNLLTGELFF. CDR3 bases: TGTGCCAGCACCAACGGGGGGCACAATCTCCTCACCGGGGAGCTGTTTTTT.

The chain couples TRBV11-2 to TRBJ2-1; 11 nucleotides line up with TRBD2. The CDR3 runs to 15 residues. Losses at the gene ends were 2 bases for V and 8 bases for J; bases not matched to a gene: 5. Germline V gene lookup returns CDR1 SGHAT and CDR2 FQNNGV. CDR3: CASSLLAGGSDEQFF. As DNA, the CDR3 is TGTGCCAGCAGCTTACTAGCGGGAGGTAGTGATGAGCAGTTCTTC.

The genes are TRBV29-1 and TRBJ2-1, with 8 bases aligning to TRBD2. There are 13 residues in the CDR3. V dropped 3 bases and J dropped 5; count of bases not matched to a gene: 3. The germline gives CDR1 SQVTM, CDR2 ANQGSEA. The CDR3 nucleotides read TGCAGCGTTGATCCAGCGGGGGACAATGAGCAGTTCTTC. Translated: CSVDPAGDNEQFF.

A single count supports this clone. The chain employs TRBV6-5 and TRBJ2-1; D uncertain. Looked up from germline, CDR1 is MNHEY and CDR2 is SVGAGI. Trimming pared 5 bases from V and 9 bases from J, leaving 11 bases between. The CDR3 loop spans 12 amino acids. CDR3 region: CASSNEWGEQFF. The CDR3 nucleotides read TGTGCCAGCAGTAACGAATGGGGTGAGCAGTTCTTC.

The chain carries TRBV14 and TRBJ1-2; tentatively, D is TRBD1 (5 bases). The germline V gene encodes CDR1 SGHDN and CDR2 FVKESK. Between the trimmed V and J ends, which lost 6 bases and 5 bases, there was a span of 13 bases. The CDR3 loop spans 13 amino acids. Written as DNA, the CDR3 is TGTGCCAGCAGTTTGGGGCTTCAGTATGGCTACACCTTC. Amino acids: CASSLGLQYGYTF. The full variable domain, completed using reference TRBV14 and TRBJ1-2, is EAGVTQFPSHSVIEKGQTVTLRCDPISGHDNLYWYRRVMGKEIKFLLHFVKESKQDESGMPNNRFLAERTGGTYSTLKVQPAELEDSGVYFCASSLGLQYGYTFGSGTRLTVV.

The rearrangement joins TRBV19 to TRBJ2-2; D gene uncertain. Deletions cut 7 bases from V and 2 bases from J, with 8 bases between. The germline V gene encodes CDR1 LNHDA and CDR2 SQIVND (reference sequence). CDR3 length equals 13 residues. The CDR3 region has the DNA TGTGCCAGTACCGATTATAACACCGGGGAGCTGTTTTTT. It encodes CASTDYNTGELFF.

The rearrangement links TRBV18 to TRBJ1-4; D unclear. From germline, CDR1 is KGHSH and CDR2 LQKENI. The CDR3 contains 16 residues. V was shortened by 3 bases and J by 0 bases, with 11 bases between the two germline ends. The CDR3 sequence: CASSPPRGPTNEKLFF. Written as DNA, the CDR3 is TGTGCCAGCTCACCTCCTCGCGGACCAACTAATGAAAAACTGTTTTTT.